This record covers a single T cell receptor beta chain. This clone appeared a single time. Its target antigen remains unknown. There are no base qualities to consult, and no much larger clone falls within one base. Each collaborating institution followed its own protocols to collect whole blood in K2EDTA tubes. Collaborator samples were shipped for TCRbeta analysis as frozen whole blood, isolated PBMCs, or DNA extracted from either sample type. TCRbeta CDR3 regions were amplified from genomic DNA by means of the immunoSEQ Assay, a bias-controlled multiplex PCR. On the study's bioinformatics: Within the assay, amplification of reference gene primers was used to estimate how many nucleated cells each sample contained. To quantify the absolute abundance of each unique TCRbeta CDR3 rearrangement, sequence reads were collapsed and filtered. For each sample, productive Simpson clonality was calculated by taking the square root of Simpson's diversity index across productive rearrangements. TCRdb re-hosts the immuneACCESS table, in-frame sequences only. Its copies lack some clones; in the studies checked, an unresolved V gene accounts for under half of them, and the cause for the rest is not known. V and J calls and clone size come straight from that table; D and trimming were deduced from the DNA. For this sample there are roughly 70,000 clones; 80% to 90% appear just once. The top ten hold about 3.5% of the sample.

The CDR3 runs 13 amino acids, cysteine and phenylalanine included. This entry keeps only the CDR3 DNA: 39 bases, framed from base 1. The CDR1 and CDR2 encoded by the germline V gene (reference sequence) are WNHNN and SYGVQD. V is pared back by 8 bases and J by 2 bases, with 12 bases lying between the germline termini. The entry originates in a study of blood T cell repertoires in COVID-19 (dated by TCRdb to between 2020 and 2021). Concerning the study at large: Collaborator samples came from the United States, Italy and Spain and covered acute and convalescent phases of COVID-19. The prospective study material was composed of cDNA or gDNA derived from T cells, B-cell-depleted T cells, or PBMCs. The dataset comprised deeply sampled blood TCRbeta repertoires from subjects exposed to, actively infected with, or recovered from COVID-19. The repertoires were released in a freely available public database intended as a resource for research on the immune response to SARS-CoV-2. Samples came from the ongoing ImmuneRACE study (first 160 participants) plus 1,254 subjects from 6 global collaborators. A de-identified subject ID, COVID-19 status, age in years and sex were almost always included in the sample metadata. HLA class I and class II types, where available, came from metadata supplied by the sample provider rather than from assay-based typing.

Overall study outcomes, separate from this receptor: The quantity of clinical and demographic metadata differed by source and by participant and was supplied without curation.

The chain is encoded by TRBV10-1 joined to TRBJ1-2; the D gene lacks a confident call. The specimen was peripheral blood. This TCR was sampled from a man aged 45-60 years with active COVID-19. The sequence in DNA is TGCGCCAGCGCTCCTACCGGGAACTATGGCTACACCTTC. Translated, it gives CASAPTGNYGYTF.